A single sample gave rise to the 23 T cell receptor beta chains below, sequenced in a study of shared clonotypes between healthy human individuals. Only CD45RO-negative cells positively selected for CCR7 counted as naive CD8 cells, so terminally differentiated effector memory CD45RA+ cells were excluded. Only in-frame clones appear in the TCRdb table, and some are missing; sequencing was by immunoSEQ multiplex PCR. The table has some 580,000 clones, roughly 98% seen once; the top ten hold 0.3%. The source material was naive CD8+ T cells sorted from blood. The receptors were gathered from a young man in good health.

The CDR3 sequence: CASSYFGKETQYF. CDR3 in DNA: TGTGCCAGCAGTTACTTTGGTAAAGAGACCCAGTACTTC. The V and J genes are TRBV6-5 and TRBJ2-5, with D hard to call. V was shortened by 1 base and J by 3 bases, with 6 bases between the two germline ends. There are 13 residues in the CDR3. Per germline, CDR1 MNHEY and CDR2 SVGAGI.

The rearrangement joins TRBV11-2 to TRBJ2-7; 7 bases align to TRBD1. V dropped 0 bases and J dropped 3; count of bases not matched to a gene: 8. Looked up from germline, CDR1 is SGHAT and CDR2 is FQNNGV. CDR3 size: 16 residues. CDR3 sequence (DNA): TGTGCCAGCAGCTTAGACGGGTTTGACAGGGTCTACGAGCAGTACTTC. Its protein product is CASSLDGFDRVYEQYF.

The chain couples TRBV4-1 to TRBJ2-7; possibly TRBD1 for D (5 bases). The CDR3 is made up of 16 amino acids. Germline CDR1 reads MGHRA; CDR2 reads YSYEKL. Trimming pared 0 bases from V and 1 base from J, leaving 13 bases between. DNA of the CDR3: TGCGCCAGCAGCCAAGATCAGGGCAGGGTATCCTACGAGCAGTACTTC. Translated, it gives CASSQDQGRVSYEQYF.

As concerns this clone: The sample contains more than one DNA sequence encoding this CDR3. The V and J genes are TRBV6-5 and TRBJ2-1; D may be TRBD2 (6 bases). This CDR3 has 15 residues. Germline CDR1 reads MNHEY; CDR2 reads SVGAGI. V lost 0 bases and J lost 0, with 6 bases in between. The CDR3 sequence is CASSYSGSSYNEQFF. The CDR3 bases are TGTGCCAGCAGTTACTCCGGGAGCTCCTACAATGAGCAGTTCTTC.

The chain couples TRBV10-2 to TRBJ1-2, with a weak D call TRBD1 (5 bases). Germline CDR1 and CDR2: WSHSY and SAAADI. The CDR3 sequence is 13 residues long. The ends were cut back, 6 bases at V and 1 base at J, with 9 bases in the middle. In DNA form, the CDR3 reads TGCGCCAGCAGCCTCCAGGGTAACTATGGCTACACCTTC. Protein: CASSLQGNYGYTF.

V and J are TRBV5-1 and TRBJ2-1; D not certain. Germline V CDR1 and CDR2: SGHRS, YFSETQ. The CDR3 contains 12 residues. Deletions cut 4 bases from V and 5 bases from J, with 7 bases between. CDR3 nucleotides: TGCGCCAGCAGCGCAGATAACAATGAGCAGTTCTTC. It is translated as CASSADNNEQFF. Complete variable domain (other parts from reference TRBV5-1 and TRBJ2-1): KAGVTQTPRYLIKTRGQQVTLSCSPISGHRSVSWYQQTPGQGLQFLFEYFSETQRNKGNFPGRFSGRQFSNSRSEMNVSTLELGDSALYLCASSADNNEQFFGPGTRLTVL.

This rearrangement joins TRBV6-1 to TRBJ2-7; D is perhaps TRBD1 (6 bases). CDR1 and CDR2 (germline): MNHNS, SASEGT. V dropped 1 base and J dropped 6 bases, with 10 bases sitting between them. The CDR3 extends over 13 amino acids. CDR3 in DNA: TGTGCCAGCAGTGAAGGTACAGGGAGCGAGCAGTACTTC. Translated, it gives CASSEGTGSEQYF.

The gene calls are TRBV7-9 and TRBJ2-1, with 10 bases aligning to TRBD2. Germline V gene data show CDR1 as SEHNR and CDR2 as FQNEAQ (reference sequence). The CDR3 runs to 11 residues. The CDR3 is CASGRAVEQFF. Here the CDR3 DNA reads TGTGCGAGCGGGAGGGCCGTTGAGCAGTTCTTC.

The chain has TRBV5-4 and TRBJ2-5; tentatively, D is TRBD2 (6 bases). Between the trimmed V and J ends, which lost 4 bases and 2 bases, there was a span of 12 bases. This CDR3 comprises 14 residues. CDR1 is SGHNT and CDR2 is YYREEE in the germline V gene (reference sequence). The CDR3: CASSPGGKQETQYF. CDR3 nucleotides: TGTGCCAGCAGCCCCGGAGGGAAGCAAGAGACCCAGTACTTC.

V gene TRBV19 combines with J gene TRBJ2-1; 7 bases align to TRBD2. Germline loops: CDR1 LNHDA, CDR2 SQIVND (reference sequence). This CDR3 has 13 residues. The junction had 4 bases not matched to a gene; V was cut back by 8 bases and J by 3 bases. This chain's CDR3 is CASGGDGYNEQFF. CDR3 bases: TGTGCCAGTGGGGGGGACGGCTACAATGAGCAGTTCTTC.

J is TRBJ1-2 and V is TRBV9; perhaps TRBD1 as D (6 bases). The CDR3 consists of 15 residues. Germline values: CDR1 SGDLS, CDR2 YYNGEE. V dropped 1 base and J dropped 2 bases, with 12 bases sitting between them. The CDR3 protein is CASSVSKGGNYGYTF. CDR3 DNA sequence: TGTGCCAGCAGCGTATCTAAAGGGGGGAACTATGGCTACACCTTC.

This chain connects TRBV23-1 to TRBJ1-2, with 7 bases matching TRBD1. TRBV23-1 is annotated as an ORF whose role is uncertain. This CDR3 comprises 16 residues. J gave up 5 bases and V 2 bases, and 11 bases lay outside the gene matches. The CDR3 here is CASSQKLGQTRYGYTF. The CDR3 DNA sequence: TGCGCCAGCAGTCAAAAGTTGGGACAGACAAGATATGGCTACACCTTC.

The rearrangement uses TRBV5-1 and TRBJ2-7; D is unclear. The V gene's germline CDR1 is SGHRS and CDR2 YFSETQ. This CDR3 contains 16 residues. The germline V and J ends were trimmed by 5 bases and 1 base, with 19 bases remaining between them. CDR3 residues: CASSYSQVESSYEQYF. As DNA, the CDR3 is TGCGCCAGCAGTTACAGTCAGGTTGAGAGTTCCTACGAGCAGTACTTC.

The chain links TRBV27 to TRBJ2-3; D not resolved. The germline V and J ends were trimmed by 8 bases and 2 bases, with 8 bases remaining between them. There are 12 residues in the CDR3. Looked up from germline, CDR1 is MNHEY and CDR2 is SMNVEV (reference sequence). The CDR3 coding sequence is TGTGCCAGCGGGAAAAACACAGATACGCAGTATTTT. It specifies CASGKNTDTQYF.

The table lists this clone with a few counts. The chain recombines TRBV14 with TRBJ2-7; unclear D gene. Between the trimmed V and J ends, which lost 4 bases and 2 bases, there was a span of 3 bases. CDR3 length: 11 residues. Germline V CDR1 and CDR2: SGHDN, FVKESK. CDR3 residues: CASSRAYEQYF. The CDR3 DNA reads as TGTGCCAGCAGCCGAGCCTACGAGCAGTACTTC.

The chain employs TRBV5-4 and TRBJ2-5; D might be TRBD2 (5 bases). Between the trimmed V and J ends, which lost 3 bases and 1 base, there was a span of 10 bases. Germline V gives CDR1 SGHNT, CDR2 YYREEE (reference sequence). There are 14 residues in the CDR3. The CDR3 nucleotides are TGTGCCAGCAGCTCGGCGGGCGGCCAAGAGACCCAGTACTTC. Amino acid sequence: CASSSAGGQETQYF.

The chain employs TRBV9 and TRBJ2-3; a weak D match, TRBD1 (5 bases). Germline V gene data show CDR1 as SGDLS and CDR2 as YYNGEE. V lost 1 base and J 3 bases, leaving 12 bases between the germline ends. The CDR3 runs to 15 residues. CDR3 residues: CASSVLRVGTDTQYF. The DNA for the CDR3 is TGTGCCAGCAGCGTACTCAGGGTAGGGACAGATACGCAGTATTTT.

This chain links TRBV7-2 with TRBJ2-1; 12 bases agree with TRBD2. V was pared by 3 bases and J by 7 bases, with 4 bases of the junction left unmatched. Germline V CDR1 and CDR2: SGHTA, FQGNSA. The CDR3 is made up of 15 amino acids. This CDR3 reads CASSFLAGGPNEQFF. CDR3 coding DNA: TGTGCCAGCAGCTTTCTAGCGGGAGGGCCTAATGAGCAGTTCTTC.

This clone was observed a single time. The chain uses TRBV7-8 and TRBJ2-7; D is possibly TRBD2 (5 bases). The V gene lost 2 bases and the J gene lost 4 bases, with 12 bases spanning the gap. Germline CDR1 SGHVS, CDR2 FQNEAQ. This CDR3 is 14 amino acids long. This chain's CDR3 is CASSLYGIKYEQYF. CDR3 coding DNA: TGTGCCAGCAGCTTATACGGGATTAAGTACGAGCAGTACTTC.

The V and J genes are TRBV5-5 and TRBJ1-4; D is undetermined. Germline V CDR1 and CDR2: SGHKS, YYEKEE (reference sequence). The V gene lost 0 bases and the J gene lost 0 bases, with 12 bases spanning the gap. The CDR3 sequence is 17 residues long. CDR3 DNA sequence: TGTGCCAGCAGCTTGGATATGCAGTTATCAACTAATGAAAAACTGTTTTTT. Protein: CASSLDMQLSTNEKLFF.

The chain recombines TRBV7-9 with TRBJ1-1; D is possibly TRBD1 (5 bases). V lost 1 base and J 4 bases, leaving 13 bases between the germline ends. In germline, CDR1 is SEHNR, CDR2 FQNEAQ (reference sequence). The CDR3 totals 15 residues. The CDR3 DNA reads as TGTGCCAGCAGCTTAGTAGGGACTCCCACCACTGAAGCTTTCTTT. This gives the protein CASSLVGTPTTEAFF.

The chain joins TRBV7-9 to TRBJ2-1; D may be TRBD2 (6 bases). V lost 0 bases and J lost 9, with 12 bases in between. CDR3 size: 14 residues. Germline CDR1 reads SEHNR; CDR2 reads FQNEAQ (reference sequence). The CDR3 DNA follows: TGTGCCAGCAGCTTAGCGGGAGGATTTTTTGAGCAGTTCTTC. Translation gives CASSLAGGFFEQFF.

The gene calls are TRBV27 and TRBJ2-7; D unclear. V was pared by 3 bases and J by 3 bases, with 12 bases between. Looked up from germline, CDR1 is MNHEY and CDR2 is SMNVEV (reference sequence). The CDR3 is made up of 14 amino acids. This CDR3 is CASSFSRKSYEQYF. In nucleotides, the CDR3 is TGTGCCAGCAGTTTTTCCCGAAAGAGCTACGAGCAGTACTTC.